This T cell receptor beta chain was observed in a study of T cells in Graves' hyperthyroidism and ophthalmopathy. The CDR3 regions of TCR beta were amplified from RNA transcripts. The primer set for the first-round RT-PCR of the TCR CDR3 was HTBI. TCRdb processed the multiplex PCR reads anew with MiXCR; each CDR3 protein has one entry. This table holds 250,000 to 300,000 distinct CDR3 sequences, around 15% found once. Diagnoses were made from clinical symptoms, serum measures (thyroxine and TRAb), thyroid ultrasound and orbital computed tomography. Initially, at the first diagnosis of hyperthyroidism and before any ophthalmopathy symptoms, blood was sampled. PBMCs were obtained from 10 ml fresh peripheral blood. The table lists this clonotype with many counts. Antigen specificity is unknown. General study results and limits: Median prediction lead before ophthalmopathy onset was around 7 months with the model.

V was clipped by 2 bases and J by 3 bases; unmatched bases: 0. CDR1 is DFQATT and CDR2 is SNEGSKA in the germline V gene (reference sequence). The CDR3 sequence is 14 residues long. The chain carries TRBV20-1 and TRBJ2-1; TRBD2 matches 11 bases. Sequenced material: blood. The sequence was obtained from a woman aged 50 to 65 with Graves' hyperthyroidism that later progressed to Graves' ophthalmopathy. CDR3 bases: TGCAGTGCTAGACTAGCGGGGGGCTACAATGAGCAGTTCTTC. Its translation: CSARLAGGYNEQFF.